The clone carrying this T cell receptor (beta chain) has only a few counts. Assay: immunoSEQ multiplex PCR; the TCRdb copy retains only in-frame clones and omits some. The sample holds 60,000 to 90,000 clones; about 79% are singletons and the top ten take approximately 20%. The sample comes from a study of blood T cell repertoires in COVID-19. The CDR3 is made up of 14 amino acids. Between the trimmed V and J ends, which lost 7 bases and 4 bases, there was a span of 11 bases. CDR1 LNHDA and CDR2 SQIVND come from the germline V gene (reference sequence). This sequence originates from a woman in her forties or fifties with acute or convalescent COVID-19. What was sequenced was peripheral blood. The chain couples TRBV19 to TRBJ1-6; D gene unclear. The CDR3 DNA sequence: TGTGCCAGTACCACAGATACTTATAATTCACCCCTCCACTTT. Amino acids: CASTTDTYNSPLHF.